This is a list of T cell receptor beta chains from one sample in a study of shared clonotypes between healthy human individuals. Repertoires were generated with immunoSEQ multiplex PCR, while TCRdb's copy carries only in-frame clones and drops some. The sample has about 1 million clones; around 76% are singletons. Sequencing used memory CD4+ T cells sorted from blood. These receptors were collected from a man aged 18 to 29 in good health. Both conserved end residues are part of each CDR3. The D gene is left open where the match is weak.

cdr3_aa j_call v_call d_call
CASSLHDSATNEKLFF TRBJ1-4 TRBV7-8 .
CASSNRQGPGELFF TRBJ2-2 TRBV7-2 TRBD1
CASSAGLAGGETQYF TRBJ2-5 TRBV5-1 TRBD2
CASSLGTGENQPQHF TRBJ1-5 TRBV5-4 TRBD1
CASSDRGRRGYTF TRBJ1-2 TRBV19 TRBD1
CASSFRGDTQYF TRBJ2-3 TRBV7-2 TRBD1
CASADQGRGQPQHF TRBJ1-5 TRBV10-2 .
CASSLREGANEKLFF TRBJ1-4 TRBV4-1 .
CASSPAGTGRDTQYF TRBJ2-3 TRBV18 TRBD1
CAWSPDREGYGYTF TRBJ1-2 TRBV30 TRBD1
CASSLGQLSGANVLTF TRBJ2-6 TRBV5-1 .
CASSPQPPGTGGNEQYF TRBJ2-7 TRBV18 TRBD1